The 8 T cell receptor beta chains below were found in one sample sequenced in a study of Ad26.COV2.S vaccination and SARS-CoV-2 variants. Treatment indicated: some 19 received Ad26.COV2.S at low or high dose, single or two shots; about 5 received placebo; per-sample allocation not given. Following the first vaccine or placebo injection, samples were taken on day 63. Using immunoSEQ multiplex PCR, the repertoire was profiled, and TCRdb retains in-frame clones only, with some absent. This sample has over 400,000 clones; about 90% occur once, and the top ten carry more than 1.5%. Sequencing was performed on peripheral blood, taken in a trial of Ad26.COV2.S vaccine versus placebo. The receptors here all came from a person aged 18-60 years who received the Ad26.COV2.S COVID-19 vaccine or a placebo.

The rearrangement uses TRBV12-3 or TRBV12-4 and TRBJ1-1; 9 positions match TRBD1. CDR3 size: 13 residues. V was pared by 6 bases and J by 5 bases, with 4 bases of the junction left unmatched. DNA of the CDR3: TGTGCCAGCAGGGGACAGGGCCAAACTGAAGCTTTCTTT. This encodes CASRGQGQTEAFF.

This clone came up a few times. V is TRBV5-1 and J is TRBJ2-7, with 7 bases fitting TRBD1. The trim removed 0 bases at V and 1 base at J, leaving 7 bases unmatched. This CDR3 has 16 amino acids. The germline V gene has CDR1 SGHRS and CDR2 YFSETQ. DNA for the CDR3: TGCGCCAGCAGCTTGGCCGGGACAGAAGCTTCCTACGAGCAGTACTTC. Encoded protein: CASSLAGTEASYEQYF.

J is TRBJ2-7 and V is TRBV5-4, with 8 bases that match TRBD1. Germline values: CDR1 SGHNT, CDR2 YYREEE (reference sequence). There are 14 residues in the CDR3. Trimming took 7 bases from V and 0 from J; bases not matched to a gene: 6. This chain's CDR3 is CASRGQGASYEQYF. CDR3 in DNA: TGTGCCAGCCGCGGACAGGGAGCCTCCTACGAGCAGTACTTC.

The chain carries TRBV4-3 and TRBJ2-6; TRBD1 is a possible D gene (6 bases). This CDR3 region has 15 residues. V was trimmed by 2 bases and J by 4 bases, leaving 9 bases between them. CDR1 is LGHNA, CDR2 YSLEER, per germline. CDR3 residues: CASSQTGTGANVLTF. CDR3 sequence (DNA): TGCGCCAGCAGCCAAACAGGGACCGGGGCCAACGTCCTGACTTTC.

The chain joins TRBV5-6 to TRBJ2-7; TRBD1 agrees at 11 bases. Losses at the gene ends were 5 bases for V and 4 bases for J; bases not matched to a gene: 5. Germline V gives CDR1 SGHDT, CDR2 YYEEEE. The CDR3 is made up of 14 amino acids. CDR3 loop: CASRRTGGGYEQYF. CDR3 DNA: TGTGCCAGCAGACGGACAGGGGGCGGGTACGAGCAGTACTTC.

J is TRBJ2-5 and V is TRBV11-3, with no clear D. Trimming pared 7 bases from V and 5 bases from J, leaving 5 bases between. Germline loops: CDR1 SGHNT, CDR2 YENEEA. The CDR3 loop spans 10 amino acids. The CDR3 region is CASKPETQYF. The DNA of the CDR3 is TGTGCCAGCAAGCCCGAGACCCAGTACTTC. Complete variable domain (other parts from reference TRBV11-3 and TRBJ2-5): EAGVVQSPRYKIIEKKQPVAFWCNPISGHNTLYWYLQNLGQGPELLIRYENEEAVDDSQLPKDRFSAERLKGVDSTLKIQPAELGDSAVYLCASKPETQYFGPGTRLLVL.

V gene TRBV27 combines with J gene TRBJ2-4; 11 bases line up with TRBD1. Germline V gene data show CDR1 as MNHEY and CDR2 as SMNVEV (reference sequence). With V trimmed by 5 bases and J by 7 bases, 4 bases remained unmatched. The CDR3 is made up of 14 amino acids. CDR3 nucleotides: TGTGCCAGCAGTCCCCGGGACAGGGGGAACATTCAGTACTTC. Protein: CASSPRDRGNIQYF.

About this clone: Other DNA sequences of this sample code for an identical CDR3. This chain links TRBV6-5 with TRBJ1-2; 12 positions match TRBD1. Germline V gene lookup returns CDR1 MNHEY and CDR2 SVGAGI. The length of the CDR3 is 14 residues. Unmatched junction bases numbered 7, after V lost 6 bases and J lost 8 bases. The CDR3 loop reads CASSPGQGARGYTF. In nucleotides, the CDR3 is TGTGCCAGCAGCCCGGGACAGGGGGCCAGGGGCTACACCTTC.